The table lists the clone carrying this TCR beta chain with a few counts. What it recognizes is unknown. Produced via immunoSEQ multiplex PCR; TCRdb's table is partial and in-frame only. The sample holds hundreds of thousands of clones, 85% to 95% seen once. This entry is derived from a study of shared clonotypes between healthy human individuals. Per the germline V gene, CDR1 is MNHEY and CDR2 is SVGAGI. V lost 4 bases, J lost 5 bases, and 6 bases stayed unmatched. The length of the CDR3 is 14 residues. Broader study findings: Read depth was anticipated to influence clonotype sharing among donors.

In the naive CD8 group, cells lacked CD45RO and were positively selected for CCR7, so terminally differentiated effector memory CD45RA+ cells were left out. The J gene is TRBJ2-7, the V gene TRBV6-5; 9 bases align to TRBD1. This clonotype was sampled from a woman aged 25 to 45 in good health. Sequences were obtained from naive CD8+ T cells sorted from blood. The CDR3 is CASSSGQGSDEQYF. The CDR3 bases are TGTGCCAGCAGTTCTGGACAGGGGTCCGACGAGCAGTACTTC.